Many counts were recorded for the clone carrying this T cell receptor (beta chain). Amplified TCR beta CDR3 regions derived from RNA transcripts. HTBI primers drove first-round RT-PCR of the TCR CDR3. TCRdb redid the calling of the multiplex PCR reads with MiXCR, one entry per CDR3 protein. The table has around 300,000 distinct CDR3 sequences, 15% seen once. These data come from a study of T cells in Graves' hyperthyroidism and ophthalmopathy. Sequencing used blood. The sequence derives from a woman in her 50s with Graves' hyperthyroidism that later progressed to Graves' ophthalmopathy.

Here the CDR3 DNA reads TGTGCCAGCAGTTTATGGGGACAGGGGCACTACACCTTC. This codes for CASSLWGQGHYTF. The V and J genes are TRBV12-3 or TRBV12-4 and TRBJ1-2; TRBD1 agrees at 10 bases. Germline trimming cut 2 bases from V and 10 bases from J; bases unmatched to any gene: 4. CDR3 size: 13 residues.